This paragraph covers one T cell receptor beta chain sequence. There are 14 residues in the CDR3. J lost 5 bases, V lost 7 bases, and 4 bases had no gene match. Germline CDR1 reads MNHEY; CDR2 reads SVGAGI. Repertoires were generated with immunoSEQ multiplex PCR, while TCRdb's copy carries only in-frame clones and drops some. This sample has tens of thousands of clones, with about 86% found just once. This specimen comes from a study of blood T cell repertoires in COVID-19. Study-level information: Italy, Spain and the United States were the sources of the convalescent and acute COVID-19 samples.

Sequencing was carried out using peripheral blood. The chain couples TRBV6-5 to TRBJ2-5, with 13 positions matching TRBD2. The sequence derives from a man older than 75 with COVID-19, enrolled during active disease. DNA of the CDR3: TGTGCCAGCAATCCGGGACTAGCGGGGGAGACCCAGTACTTC. It yields the protein CASNPGLAGETQYF.